This T cell receptor beta chain derives from a study of regulatory T cells in long-lasting Graves disease. Study conclusions and caveats: Persistent disease showed a preference for TRBV28, TRBJ1-2 and TRBJ2-5.

Notes on this clonotype: What it binds is not known. A much larger clone is a single base away; this may be a read error.

To make TCR beta libraries, researchers used iRepertoire HTBI primers and Arm-PCR of CDR3 regions. One entry per CDR3 protein, called by TCRdb with MiXCR from the multiplex PCR reads. The data hold around 480,000 distinct CDR3 sequences, with 16% observed a single time. In germline, CDR1 is SGHAT, CDR2 FQNNGV. This CDR3 has 15 residues. Time point of the sample: newly diagnosed GD, antithyroid drugs for less than 3 months. PBMC RNA was the source of the TCR library. These data were also reused for a study on T cells in Graves' hyperthyroidism and ophthalmopathy. That source notes: The patients, who ranged from 18 to 65 in age, presented with newly diagnosed hyperthyroidism lasting under 2 months. Clinical symptoms, serum thyroxine and TRAb, thyroid ultrasound and orbital computed tomography together formed the diagnostic basis. The TCR CDR3 first-round RT-PCR relied on the HTBI primer set.

This TCR derives from a woman between 40 and 65 years old with Graves disease. The chain has TRBV11-2 and TRBJ1-2; 8 nucleotides align to TRBD1. The sample in question was peripheral blood mononuclear cells (PBMCs), obtained at new diagnosis, from a patient treated with antithyroid drugs. CDR3 residues: CASSPGQAVNCGYTF. CDR3 coding DNA: TGTGCCAGCAGCCCGGGACAGGCGGTTAACTGTGGCTACACCTTC.